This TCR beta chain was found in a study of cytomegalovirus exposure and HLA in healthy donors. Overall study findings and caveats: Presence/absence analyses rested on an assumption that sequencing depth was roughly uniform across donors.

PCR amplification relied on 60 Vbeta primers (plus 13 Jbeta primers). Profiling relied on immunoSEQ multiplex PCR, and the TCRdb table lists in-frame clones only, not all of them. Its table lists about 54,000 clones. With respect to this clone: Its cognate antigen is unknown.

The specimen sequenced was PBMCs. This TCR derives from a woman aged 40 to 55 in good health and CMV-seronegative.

Here the CDR3 DNA reads TGTGCCAGCTCACGGGGGACAGGGAGAAATTCACCCCTCCACTTT. Its protein product is CASSRGTGRNSPLHF. The rearrangement uses TRBV18 and TRBJ1-6; TRBD1 aligns across 9 bases. J was trimmed by 7 bases and V by 4 bases; bases with no gene match: 5. CDR3 length: 15 amino acids. Germline V CDR1 and CDR2: KGHSH, LQKENI.